This is a list of T cell receptor beta chains from one sample in a study of CD8 T cells in ankylosing spondylitis. TCRdb reanalysed the 5' RACE reads using MiXCR and keeps one entry per CDR3 protein. The profile shows over 400,000 distinct CDR3 sequences, 25% to 30% of them singletons. Sequencing was performed on blood, either unsorted or a sorted T cell fraction (not recorded which). The receptors derive from a male donor with ankylosing spondylitis. The conserved cysteine and the conserved F or W are not part of the CDR3 here.

length,V,J,CDR3
14,TRBV20-1,TRBJ2-1,SARGTSGNTYNEQF
11,TRBV6-4,TRBJ2-1,ASSSTGLGEQF
10,TRBV29-1,TRBJ1-1,SVGGKNTEAF
14,TRBV12-3/TRBV12-4,TRBJ1-3,ASSLPYSGSGNTIY
12,TRBV2,TRBJ2-1,ASPSAETYNEQF
14,TRBV19,TRBJ2-5,ASSATSGSPQETQY
10,TRBV29-1,TRBJ2-7,SVDTGTYEQY
11,TRBV12-3/TRBV12-4,TRBJ2-7,ASPAPNSYEQY
10,TRBV7-2,TRBJ2-7,ASSLAFYEQY
16,TRBV5-1,TRBJ2-1,ASSLDASGRRLKDEQF
13,TRBV5-1,TRBJ2-2,ASSLALASTGELF
13,TRBV7-2,TRBJ2-4,ASSQNAGGAYIQY
13,TRBV27,TRBJ2-6,ASSPWAPGANVLT
11,TRBV2,TRBJ2-2,ASSVLVVGELF
13,TRBV9,TRBJ2-7,ASSVDGTGRVGQY
15,TRBV5-6,TRBJ2-3,ASSLPDRGLEAGTQY
12,TRBV29-1,TRBJ2-2,SVVTVPLTGELF
11,TRBV5-1,TRBJ2-4,ASSPGPSNIQY